Listed below are T cell receptor beta chains from one sample, sequenced in a study of blood T cell repertoires in COVID-19. Sequencing used immunoSEQ multiplex PCR; TCRdb keeps in-frame clones, though not all of them. The sample has roughly 60,000 clones, approximately 82% seen once. Sequencing was done on a sample of peripheral blood. All receptors derive from a human donor in a cohort sampled during active or convalescent COVID-19. The CDR3 runs from the conserved cysteine through the conserved F or W. Fields, in order: clone size, J gene, V gene, D gene, CDR3 DNA, CDR3 protein. The D gene is left open where the match is weak. A row's size may be missing; if present it is once, few, many or a size class.

-	TRBJ1-1	TRBV6-5	TRBD1	TGTGCCACCTGGGACAGGGCGTTCATGAACACTGAAGCTTTCTTT	CATWDRAFMNTEAFF
-	TRBJ1-2	TRBV11-2	-	TGTGCCAGCAGCTTAGCATACAGCAACTATGGCTACACCTTC	CASSLAYSNYGYTF
-	TRBJ2-1	TRBV6-2/TRBV6-3	TRBD2	TGTGCCAGCAGTTACCCTGGGACTAGCGGGGGCCAGAGCTCCTACAATGAGCAGTTCTTC	CASSYPGTSGGQSSYNEQFF
-	TRBJ1-2	TRBV4-2	TRBD1	TGTGCCAGCAGCTCCCGGACAGGCAACTATGGCTACACCTTC	CASSSRTGNYGYTF
-	TRBJ1-1	TRBV10-3	-	TGTGCCATCAGATCCGGGACAACCTCGTACATGAACACTGAAGCTTTCTTT	CAIRSGTTSYMNTEAFF
-	TRBJ2-3	TRBV7-9	-	TGTGCCAGCAGCTCGAGTAGCACAGATACGCAGTATTTT	CASSSSSTDTQYF
once	TRBJ2-3	TRBV5-1	TRBD2	TGCGCCAGCAGCTTGGGCGGGGGGGCGCCTCTCACAGATACGCAGTATTTT	CASSLGGGAPLTDTQYF
-	TRBJ2-7	TRBV6-4	TRBD1	TGTGCCAGCAGTGTGGACAGGGATTTCGAGCAGTACTTC	CASSVDRDFEQYF
-	TRBJ2-5	TRBV6-5	-	TGTGCCAGCAAAATGGCAGAGACCCAGTACTTC	CASKMAETQYF
-	TRBJ1-1	TRBV10-2	-	TGCGCCAGCAGGGAGGGCGGGGGGCGCGCTTTCTTT	CASREGGGRAFF
-	TRBJ2-3	TRBV11-2	TRBD1	TGTGCCAGCAGCTTAGATCCAAGGGGGCGGGCAGATACGCAGTATTTT	CASSLDPRGRADTQYF
-	TRBJ1-3	TRBV5-6	TRBD1	TGTGCCAGCAGCTTGGAGGGGGCTTTTGGAAACACCATATATTTT	CASSLEGAFGNTIYF
-	TRBJ1-4	TRBV4-3	TRBD1	TGCGCCAGCAGCCAGGGACAGGGGCCTGAAAAACTGTTTTTT	CASSQGQGPEKLFF
-	TRBJ2-1	TRBV4-2	-	TGTGCCAGCAGCCAAGTTTTCTCACTAGAAAAGCAATCTGAGCAGTTCTTC	CASSQVFSLEKQSEQFF
-	TRBJ2-2	TRBV9	-	TGTGCCAGCAGCGTAGCCAGTTTCAGCACCGGGGAGCTGTTTTTT	CASSVASFSTGELFF
-	TRBJ2-7	TRBV4-2	TRBD1	TGTGCCAGCAGCTATCGGGACAGAGACGTCGAGCAGTACTTC	CASSYRDRDVEQYF
few	TRBJ2-2	TRBV7-8	-	TGTGCCAGCAGCCGTCCACCTCAGGGGCACACCGGGGAGCTGTTTTTT	CASSRPPQGHTGELFF
-	TRBJ1-2	TRBV2	-	TGTGCCAGCAGGGAGACTGTCACTCACTATGGCTACACCTTC	CASRETVTHYGYTF
once	TRBJ2-5	TRBV6-2/TRBV6-3	TRBD2	TGTGCCAGCAGTCCCGGGACTAACCAAGAGACCCAGTACTTC	CASSPGTNQETQYF
-	TRBJ2-5	TRBV9	-	TGTGCCAGCAGCGTTTGGGAGGGACAACAAGAGACCCAGTACTTC	CASSVWEGQQETQYF
-	TRBJ1-1	TRBV19	-	TGTGCCAGTAGTATAGGCCGGAGGGGTGCTGAAGCTTTCTTT	CASSIGRRGAEAFF
-	TRBJ2-1	TRBV7-6	TRBD2	TGTGCCAGCAGCTTGTTCAGCGGGGGGGCTTCTTTTTCCTACAATGAGCAGTTCTTC	CASSLFSGGASFSYNEQFF
-	TRBJ2-1	TRBV19	-	TGTGCCAGTAGTCCTCAGGACATTTACTACAATGAGCAGTTCTTC	CASSPQDIYYNEQFF
-	TRBJ1-5	TRBV15	-	TGTGCCACCAGCAGAGGGACAGAATCAGCCCCAGCACATTTT	CATSRGTESAPAHF
few	TRBJ2-3	TRBV5-4	-	TGTGCCAGCAGCTTGGGGGGCCGTGGCGCAGATACGCAGTATTTT	CASSLGGRGADTQYF
-	TRBJ1-1	TRBV3-1/TRBV3-2	-	TGTGCCAGCAGCCAAGAGAGAGGGGAGGGACGGACTGAAGCTTTCTTT	CASSQERGEGRTEAFF
-	TRBJ1-3	TRBV4-3	TRBD1	TGCGCCAGCAGCGAGCAGGGGGGAACCTCTGGAAACACCATATATTTT	CASSEQGGTSGNTIYF
-	TRBJ1-1	TRBV30	-	TGTGCCTGGAAGCTTTCCAGGGTAATGAACACTGAAGCTTTCTTT	CAWKLSRVMNTEAFF
-	TRBJ2-5	TRBV5-1	-	TGCGCCAGCAGCTTACCAGAAGAGACCCAGTACTTC	CASSLPEETQYF
-	TRBJ1-5	TRBV19	TRBD1	TGTGCCAGTAGTTCGGGACAGGGTAACAATCAGCCCCAGCATTTT	CASSSGQGNNQPQHF
-	TRBJ1-6	TRBV7-9	-	TGTGCCAGCAGCTTAGGATCGGGATCACCCCTCCACTTT	CASSLGSGSPLHF
-	TRBJ2-7	TRBV6-2/TRBV6-3	-	TGTGCCAGCAGTTCCCCAGCCGGGTCGGACTACGAGCAGTACTTC	CASSSPAGSDYEQYF
-	TRBJ2-3	TRBV6-5	-	TGTGCCAGCAGTTCGGGTCTACTAGATACGCAGTATTTT	CASSSGLLDTQYF
-	TRBJ1-6	TRBV5-1	-	TGCGCCAGCAGCTTGGTCGGGACACAAGATAATTCACCCCTCCACTTT	CASSLVGTQDNSPLHF
-	TRBJ2-7	TRBV5-1	TRBD1	TGCGCCAGCAGCTTGGAACCGGGACAGCCTTACGAGCAGTACTTC	CASSLEPGQPYEQYF
-	TRBJ2-7	TRBV5-1	-	TGCGCCAGCAGCATCGGGGACATCCCAAACGTCGACGAGCAGTACTTC	CASSIGDIPNVDEQYF
-	TRBJ2-7	TRBV13	TRBD2	TGTGCCAGCAGCTTAGGGCGGGGGGCCTCCTACGAGCAGTACTTC	CASSLGRGASYEQYF
-	TRBJ2-2	TRBV11-3	TRBD1	TGTGCCAGCAGCTTAGCAGGGGGACAGTCAAACACCGGGGAGCTGTTTTTT	CASSLAGGQSNTGELFF
-	TRBJ1-2	TRBV7-9	-	TGTGCCAGCAGCTCAGGGGTTAACTATGGCTACACCTTC	CASSSGVNYGYTF
-	TRBJ1-1	TRBV19	-	TGTGCCAGTAGTTCCGGACAGCCCGTGTTGTACACTGAAGCTTTCTTT	CASSSGQPVLYTEAFF
few	TRBJ1-4	TRBV18	-	TGTGCCAGCTCACCACCAATCCTTAGCGAGGGTAACGAAAAACTGTTTTTT	CASSPPILSEGNEKLFF
-	TRBJ2-1	TRBV6-6	-	TGTGCCACCCGGGGCGGGGATGAGCAGTTCTTC	CATRGGDEQFF
once	TRBJ2-3	TRBV5-1	-	TGCGCCAGCAGCTTGGACCCCCCGGACTCTTCCACAGATACGCAGTATTTT	CASSLDPPDSSTDTQYF
-	TRBJ2-7	TRBV9	-	TGTGCCAGCAGCGAGACAGGAACCTCCTACGAGCAGTACTTC	CASSETGTSYEQYF
-	TRBJ1-1	TRBV6-5	-	TGTGCCAGCCCACGCCGAGTCACTGAAGCTTTCTTT	CASPRRVTEAFF
-	TRBJ2-5	TRBV5-5	-	TGTGCCAGCAGTTGGACTCTAGCGGAGACCCAGTACTTC	CASSWTLAETQYF
many	TRBJ2-7	TRBV2	-	TGTGCCAGCAGTGAGACTCCTTTCTACGAGCAGTACTTC	CASSETPFYEQYF
once	TRBJ2-7	TRBV4-3	TRBD1	TGCGCCAGCAGCATAGGACAGGGGGCCTACGAGCAGTACTTC	CASSIGQGAYEQYF
-	TRBJ2-1	TRBV10-2	-	TGCGCCAGCAGTGACGGAGGCCCCATCAACAATGAGCAGTTCTTC	CASSDGGPINNEQFF
-	TRBJ1-2	TRBV7-3	-	TGTGCCAGCAGCCCAGGGGTCGGCTACACCTTC	CASSPGVGYTF
-	TRBJ1-1	TRBV6-2/TRBV6-3	TRBD1	TGTGCCAGCAGTTACCCGACAGGGGGCACGAGCACTGAAGCTTTCTTT	CASSYPTGGTSTEAFF
once	TRBJ2-7	TRBV18	TRBD2	TGTGCCAGCTCAGCCACTAGCGGGGGTTCCTACGAGCAGTACTTC	CASSATSGGSYEQYF
-	TRBJ1-6	TRBV19	-	TGTGCCAGTAGTATCCGGGGGGGGCGCGGCTCACCCCTCCACTTT	CASSIRGGRGSPLHF
few	TRBJ2-3	TRBV6-2/TRBV6-3	-	TGTGCCAGCAGTCCCCAGGCAGATACGCAGTATTTT	CASSPQADTQYF
-	TRBJ1-2	TRBV19	-	TGTGCCAGTAGTATCCTTGAGGTCGGGTTCAATGGCTACACCTTC	CASSILEVGFNGYTF